This TCR beta chain was recovered during a study of CD8 T cell repertoires and HIV-1 epitope variants. Study summary: An uncultured baseline aliquot held 1M T cells.

Profiling relied on immunoSEQ multiplex PCR, and the TCRdb table lists in-frame clones only, not all of them. The sample shows some 100,000 clones, just under 75% of them seen only once. Germline loops: CDR1 KGHSH, CDR2 LQKENI. This CDR3 is built from 15 residues. V lost 3 bases to trimming and J lost 0 bases, with 10 bases between them. The receptor comes from a male donor with HIV. The sequenced material came from uncultured baseline CD8+ T cells from peripheral blood mononuclear cells (PBMCs). This sequence joins TRBV18 and TRBJ2-3; D call uncertain. The CDR3 reads CASSPGPRSTDTQYF. CDR3 coding DNA: TGTGCCAGCTCACCGGGCCCCAGGAGCACAGATACGCAGTATTTT.